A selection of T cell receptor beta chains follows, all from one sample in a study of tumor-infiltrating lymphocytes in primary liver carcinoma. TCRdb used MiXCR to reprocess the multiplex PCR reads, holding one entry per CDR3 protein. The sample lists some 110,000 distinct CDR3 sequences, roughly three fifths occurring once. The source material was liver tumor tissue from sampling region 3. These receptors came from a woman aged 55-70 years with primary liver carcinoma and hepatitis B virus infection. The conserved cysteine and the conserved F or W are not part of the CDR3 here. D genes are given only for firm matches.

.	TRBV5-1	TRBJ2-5	SSSFGSAEETQY
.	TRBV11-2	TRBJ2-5	VGSLRLVRQETQY
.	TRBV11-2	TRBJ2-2	ASSPVGWRLLTGELL
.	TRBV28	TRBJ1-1	ASGVSHGQGTETF
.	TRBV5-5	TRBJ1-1	ASSLVGKTEAF
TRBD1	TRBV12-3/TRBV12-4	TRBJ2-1	ASSRPPGQGGRSPYNEQF
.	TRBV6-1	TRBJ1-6	ASNTMGLNSPLH
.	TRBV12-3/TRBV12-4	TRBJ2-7	ASSSDTGLREQY
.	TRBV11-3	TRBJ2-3	ASSPTRIRTDTQY
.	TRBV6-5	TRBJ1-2	ACSIGSGSFL
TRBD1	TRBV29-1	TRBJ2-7	SSRRDREGYEQY
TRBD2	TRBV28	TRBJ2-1	ASIGRGAYNEQF
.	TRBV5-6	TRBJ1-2	ASSLSEQNYDYT
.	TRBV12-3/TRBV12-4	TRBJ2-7	ASSPTGTTFYEQY
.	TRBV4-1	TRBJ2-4	ASSQDDRYLTKNIQY
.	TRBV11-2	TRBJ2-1	ASSPDPKYRKQF
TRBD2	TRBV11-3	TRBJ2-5	VSSLGLTSGSQEAQY